This T cell receptor (beta chain) was sequenced during a study of Graves' ophthalmopathy and Graves' hyperthyroidism (dated by TCRdb to the late 2010s). In terms of the full investigation: Peripheral blood was collected before any treatment was given, at the time of initial diagnosis. The study used signatures of the TCR beta repertoire to tell Graves' ophthalmopathy apart from Graves' hyperthyroidism and to predict which patients would progress to ophthalmopathy. In total, 135 blood samples were TCR-sequenced: 43 ophthalmopathy, approximately 80 hyperthyroidism and about 17 hyperthyroidism-to-ophthalmopathy patients. To explore V-J signatures that distinguish ophthalmopathy from hyperthyroidism, a discovery set of roughly 98 patients was enrolled, made up of more than 40 with ophthalmopathy and around 57 with stable hyperthyroidism. The independent validation cohort included 18 to 20 hyperthyroidism patients plus 17 patients who later progressed from hyperthyroidism to ophthalmopathy. In five to seven hyperthyroidism patients, T-cell repertoires of thyroid tissue and blood were compared. Following sampling, methimazole starting at 30 mg daily was administered to hyperthyroidism patients, and high-dose intravenous methylprednisolone was administered to ophthalmopathy patients. The full study reports these points: Sample size was not predetermined statistically, and investigators were not blinded to group allocation. In cross-validation, the 13-signature model distinguished ophthalmopathy from stable hyperthyroidism with nearly 90% sensitivity and approximately 81% specificity, while in the test set the corresponding values were approximately 79% and 70%. In validation, the model predicted ophthalmopathy progression with 55% to 71% sensitivity and about 73% specificity; some 13 predicted patients were CT-confirmed with GO in a median of approximately 6.5 months. Most expanded thyroid clonotypes with frequency above 0.001 were also detected in blood, suggesting blood repertoires may reflect the thyroid immune response.

For repertoire sequencing, the TCR beta CDR3 regions were amplified from RNA transcripts. HTBI primers and the Qiagen OneStep RT-PCR kit were used in a first-round RT-PCR, which was followed by a second-round multiplex PCR, size selection and purification. Libraries were sequenced on an Illumina HiSeq2000 using paired-end 100 bp reads. The source study handled its data this way. SOAPnuke was used for read processing, and reads with adapters, uncalled bases, a mean Phred below 15, or no exact constant-primer or identifier match were discarded. COPE v1.2.5 was used to merge the high-quality paired reads. Unique nucleotide sequences were defined as clonotypes and aligned to IMGT TRB V, D and J references using MiTCR v1.1. Analysis was restricted to V-J combinations with a frequency above 0.0001, which covered 98% to 99.2% of repertoires. A TCR clonal expansion and chaos score per V-J combination was defined as the ratio of F50 clonal expansion to chaos observed in the TCRdist matrix. Welch's t-statistics and random forest were used to reduce features to about 14 V-J combinations, which were fed into a naive Bayes classifier. The similarity between thyroid and blood repertoires was quantified using the Morisita-Horn index. TCRdb ran its own pipeline on the public reads, namely fastp trimming at Q25 and MiXCR clone calling, and kept in-frame beta chains. Rows with a matching CDR3 protein are joined into one entry that keeps the most common DNA and genes. TCRdb's processing, not the study's, gives the V and J calls here. For this sample there are about 240,000 distinct CDR3 sequences; 45% appear just once. The ten largest clones take up more than 45% of the sample.

In its sample, this clonotype was seen a few times. What this receptor recognizes is not known. Nothing much larger sits one base from this clone, and base qualities are not available. Ophthalmopathy patients had moderately to severely active disease, Clinical Activity Score of at least 3, NOSPECS grade of at least 4, and disease duration under 3 months. Patients with other autoimmune diseases, uncontrolled infections, pregnancy or lactation were excluded. Clinical symptoms, serum thyroxine, TRAb, thyroid ultrasound and orbital computed tomography formed the basis of the diagnosis. Using Ficoll-Paque density gradient centrifugation, PBMCs were isolated from less than 11 ml of fresh peripheral blood. Total RNA was extracted with Trizol reagent and quality-checked on an Agilent 2100 Bioanalyzer. Reading from cysteine to phenylalanine, the CDR3 counts 15 amino acids. The retained sequence is limited to the CDR3, 45 bases, with the frame set at the first base. V drops 0 bases and J drops 0 bases, leaving 9 bases in between. According to the germline V gene, CDR1 reads MNHEY and CDR2 reads SVGEGT.

The receptor was derived from an adult man with Graves' ophthalmopathy. The rearranged segments are TRBV6-2 or TRBV6-3 and TRBJ2-7, with the D gene possibly TRBD1 or TRBD2, each one fitting 5 bases. Sequenced: peripheral blood. CDR3 region: CASSYSGDVSYEQYF. In nucleotide form, the sequence is TGTGCCAGCAGTTACTCTGGGGACGTCTCCTACGAGCAGTACTTC.